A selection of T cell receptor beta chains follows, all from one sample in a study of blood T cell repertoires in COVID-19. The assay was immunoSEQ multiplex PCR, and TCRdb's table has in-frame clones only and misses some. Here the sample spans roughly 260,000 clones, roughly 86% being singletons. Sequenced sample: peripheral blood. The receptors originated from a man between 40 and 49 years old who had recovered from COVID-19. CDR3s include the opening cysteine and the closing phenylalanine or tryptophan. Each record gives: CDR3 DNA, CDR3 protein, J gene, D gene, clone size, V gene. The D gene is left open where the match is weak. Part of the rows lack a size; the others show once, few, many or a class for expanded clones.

CDR3nt: TGTGCCGCCCGGGAGGGTAGCACAGATACGCAGTATTTT
CDR3aa: CAAREGSTDTQYF
j_gene: TRBJ2-3
d_gene: TRBD2
abundance: NA
v_gene: TRBV30

CDR3nt: TGTGCCAGCAGTTTAGATGGACTAGCGACAGATACGCAGTATTTT
CDR3aa: CASSLDGLATDTQYF
j_gene: TRBJ2-3
d_gene: TRBD2
abundance: NA
v_gene: TRBV27

CDR3nt: TGTGCCTGTTTGGGGAGCTCTGGAAACACCATATATTTT
CDR3aa: CACLGSSGNTIYF
j_gene: TRBJ1-3
d_gene: NA
abundance: NA
v_gene: TRBV30

CDR3nt: TGTGCCAGCAGCTTACGGTATCACGAGCAGTACTTC
CDR3aa: CASSLRYHEQYF
j_gene: TRBJ2-7
d_gene: NA
abundance: NA
v_gene: TRBV13

CDR3nt: TGCGCCAGCAGCCAAGAAACCGGGACAGGTTTTGAAAAACTGTTTTTT
CDR3aa: CASSQETGTGFEKLFF
j_gene: TRBJ1-4
d_gene: TRBD1
abundance: NA
v_gene: TRBV4-3

CDR3nt: TGTGCCAGTAGTATAGTTGGGACTAGCGGGGGCCGAAGCTCCTACGAGCAGTACTTC
CDR3aa: CASSIVGTSGGRSSYEQYF
j_gene: TRBJ2-7
d_gene: TRBD2
abundance: once
v_gene: TRBV19

CDR3nt: TGTGCCAGTAGTGAACAACAGGGAAAGATTCAGCCCCAGCATTTT
CDR3aa: CASSEQQGKIQPQHF
j_gene: TRBJ1-5
d_gene: NA
abundance: once
v_gene: TRBV19

CDR3nt: TGCGCCAGCAGCTTGGCAGGTGGCACAGATACGCAGTATTTT
CDR3aa: CASSLAGGTDTQYF
j_gene: TRBJ2-3
d_gene: NA
abundance: NA
v_gene: TRBV5-1

CDR3nt: TGCGCCAGCAGCCAAGGGGGCGGGAGTGGGAATGAGCAGTTCTTC
CDR3aa: CASSQGGGSGNEQFF
j_gene: TRBJ2-1
d_gene: TRBD2
abundance: NA
v_gene: TRBV4-1

CDR3nt: TGTGCCAGCAGCTCTGGCTGGGGGCTCGGCTACACCTTC
CDR3aa: CASSSGWGLGYTF
j_gene: TRBJ1-2
d_gene: NA
abundance: NA
v_gene: TRBV11-2

CDR3nt: TGTGCCAGCAGCCGTCCAGGACTAGCGGGGGGGACCTACAATGAGCAGTTCTTC
CDR3aa: CASSRPGLAGGTYNEQFF
j_gene: TRBJ2-1
d_gene: TRBD2
abundance: NA
v_gene: TRBV6-2/TRBV6-3

CDR3nt: TGTGCCAGCAGCTCGGCACAGGGTGCAGGAGAAAAACTGTTTTTT
CDR3aa: CASSSAQGAGEKLFF
j_gene: TRBJ1-4
d_gene: NA
abundance: NA
v_gene: TRBV7-2

CDR3nt: TGTGCCAGTACCACCACCCAGGTACGCAATCAGCCCCAGCATTTT
CDR3aa: CASTTTQVRNQPQHF
j_gene: TRBJ1-5
d_gene: NA
abundance: NA
v_gene: TRBV19

CDR3nt: TGCAGCGTTGATGGGACAGGGGGTCCCAAAAACATTCAGTACTTC
CDR3aa: CSVDGTGGPKNIQYF
j_gene: TRBJ2-4
d_gene: TRBD1
abundance: NA
v_gene: TRBV29-1

CDR3nt: TGTGCCATCGGGGCGGCGGGAAACGGGGAGCTGTTTTTT
CDR3aa: CAIGAAGNGELFF
j_gene: TRBJ2-2
d_gene: NA
abundance: NA
v_gene: TRBV10-3

CDR3nt: TGTGCCAGCAGCCATCTTGTCCCGGGACAGGGTTCGAACTATGGCTACACCTTC
CDR3aa: CASSHLVPGQGSNYGYTF
j_gene: TRBJ1-2
d_gene: TRBD1
abundance: NA
v_gene: TRBV4-2

CDR3nt: TGTGCCAGCAGTTTAAAGACGCACCCCCGGGATGGCTACACCTTC
CDR3aa: CASSLKTHPRDGYTF
j_gene: TRBJ1-2
d_gene: NA
abundance: NA
v_gene: TRBV27

CDR3nt: TGTGCCAGCAGTAGTACAGGGCGCCTTGATTCACCCCTCCACTTT
CDR3aa: CASSSTGRLDSPLHF
j_gene: TRBJ1-6
d_gene: NA
abundance: NA
v_gene: TRBV25-1

CDR3nt: TGTGCCGCTTCCCGGGGACAGCTCTACGAGCAGTACTTC
CDR3aa: CAASRGQLYEQYF
j_gene: TRBJ2-7
d_gene: TRBD1
abundance: once
v_gene: TRBV10-3

CDR3nt: TGTGCCAGCAGCTTAGGTCGAAGTGCGGGGGGGCGGGAGACCCAGTACTTC
CDR3aa: CASSLGRSAGGRETQYF
j_gene: TRBJ2-5
d_gene: TRBD2
abundance: NA
v_gene: TRBV7-8

CDR3nt: TGTGCCAGCAGTTACTCCGGGACAGGGGGCGATGAGCAGTTCTTC
CDR3aa: CASSYSGTGGDEQFF
j_gene: TRBJ2-1
d_gene: TRBD1
abundance: NA
v_gene: TRBV6-5

CDR3nt: TGTGCCAGCAGTTTGGTCACAGGGACTGAGCAGTTCTTC
CDR3aa: CASSLVTGTEQFF
j_gene: TRBJ2-1
d_gene: NA
abundance: NA
v_gene: TRBV12-3/TRBV12-4

CDR3nt: TGTGCCAGCAGTCCCAGGACTAGCGGGGGGAGCTCCTACGAGCAGTACTTC
CDR3aa: CASSPRTSGGSSYEQYF
j_gene: TRBJ2-7
d_gene: TRBD2
abundance: once
v_gene: TRBV2

CDR3nt: TGTGCAAGTCGCCCACCGAGAGAGACCCAGTACTTC
CDR3aa: CASRPPRETQYF
j_gene: TRBJ2-5
d_gene: NA
abundance: NA
v_gene: TRBV12-2

CDR3nt: TGTGCCAGCAGTTCGCTGACCGGGACAGGGTGGACAGATACGCAGTATTTT
CDR3aa: CASSSLTGTGWTDTQYF
j_gene: TRBJ2-3
d_gene: TRBD1
abundance: NA
v_gene: TRBV27

CDR3nt: TGTGCCAGCTCACCCCCGGCAGGTACAAACTATGGCTACACCTTC
CDR3aa: CASSPPAGTNYGYTF
j_gene: TRBJ1-2
d_gene: NA
abundance: medium-sized
v_gene: TRBV18

CDR3nt: TGTGCCGGAGGAAATACTGAAGCTTTCTTT
CDR3aa: CAGGNTEAFF
j_gene: TRBJ1-1
d_gene: NA
abundance: NA
v_gene: TRBV12-3/TRBV12-4

CDR3nt: TGCGCCAGCAGCCCAGGGGGTGGGACTTACAATGAGCAGTTCTTC
CDR3aa: CASSPGGGTYNEQFF
j_gene: TRBJ2-1
d_gene: NA
abundance: NA
v_gene: TRBV5-1

CDR3nt: TGTGCCAGCAGTTTCCGGGACAGGGGGTACTTC
CDR3aa: CASSFRDRGYF
j_gene: TRBJ2-7
d_gene: TRBD1
abundance: NA
v_gene: TRBV6-2/TRBV6-3

CDR3nt: TGTGCCACCGCACAGGGGGCAAATGGCTACACCTTC
CDR3aa: CATAQGANGYTF
j_gene: TRBJ1-2
d_gene: TRBD1
abundance: NA
v_gene: TRBV10-3

CDR3nt: TGTGCCAGCAGCCCCCTGGTCGGGAGGGGGACCTACGAGCAGTACTTC
CDR3aa: CASSPLVGRGTYEQYF
j_gene: TRBJ2-7
d_gene: TRBD2
abundance: NA
v_gene: TRBV7-8

CDR3nt: TGTGCCTGGAGTGTAGACTTCTACGAGCAGTACTTC
CDR3aa: CAWSVDFYEQYF
j_gene: TRBJ2-7
d_gene: NA
abundance: NA
v_gene: TRBV30

CDR3nt: TGTGCCAGCAGGGCATCCGGACAGGGTCCGTACGAGCAGTACTTC
CDR3aa: CASRASGQGPYEQYF
j_gene: TRBJ2-7
d_gene: TRBD1
abundance: NA
v_gene: TRBV6-4

CDR3nt: TGTGCCAGCAGCCCAGGGGACTATGGCTACACCTTC
CDR3aa: CASSPGDYGYTF
j_gene: TRBJ1-2
d_gene: NA
abundance: NA
v_gene: TRBV5-6

CDR3nt: TGTGCCAGCAGCAGAACTAGCGCCTCCTACAATGAGCAGTTCTTC
CDR3aa: CASSRTSASYNEQFF
j_gene: TRBJ2-1
d_gene: TRBD2
abundance: NA
v_gene: TRBV13

CDR3nt: TGTGCCAGCAGCTTAGCCAGGGGCCCTAGCACAGATACGCAGTATTTT
CDR3aa: CASSLARGPSTDTQYF
j_gene: TRBJ2-3
d_gene: NA
abundance: NA
v_gene: TRBV7-2

CDR3nt: TGTGCCAGTGGGGCGGAAAAACTGTTTTTT
CDR3aa: CASGAEKLFF
j_gene: TRBJ1-4
d_gene: NA
abundance: NA
v_gene: TRBV27

CDR3nt: TGTGCCAGTAGGGGAGGGAACTATGGCTACACCTTC
CDR3aa: CASRGGNYGYTF
j_gene: TRBJ1-2
d_gene: NA
abundance: NA
v_gene: TRBV19